The following is a TCR beta chain sequence with its context. What antigen it recognizes has not been identified. The data originate from a study of T cells expressing NK-cell markers (TCRdb year 2020). Background for the entire study: Fewer than ten donors provided sorted CD3+CD56+NKG2C+, CD3+CD56+NKG2C- and CD3+CD56-NKG2C+ T-cell subsets, whose TCR beta-chain repertoires were profiled. Of the eight sequenced donors, seven were found to be HCMV-seropositive and one was found to be HCMV-seronegative. Libraries were sequenced as 2 x 150 bp reads on Illumina HiSeq 2000/2500, MiSeq or NextSeq. The study sequenced eight donors, all healthy volunteers chosen at random: three men and five women. The investigation overall reported the following: For five or six donors, the dominant CD3+CD56+NKG2C+ clonotypes were among the top 10 CD8+ clonotypes and accounted for about 1.0-7.0% of CD8+ T cells. Whether the expanded NKG2C-expressing T cell clones were specific for HCMV antigens was left unclear. Those dominant clonotypes were again the most abundant among CD3+CD56-NKG2C+ cells in a handful of donors, at roughly 25-60.1%.

These reads were obtained on an Illumina HiSeq 2000. TCR beta cDNA libraries were made by 5'RACE template switching that added a universal primer site and unique molecular identifiers. cDNA synthesis was primed from the TCR beta constant segment and was followed by two successive PCR amplification steps. In the original analysis: Reads were demultiplexed and grouped by UMI with MIGEC, and clonotypes were assembled and quantified with MiTCR. To exclude erroneous sequences, any TCR cDNA sequence not supported by at least two reads was discarded. Downstream repertoire analysis used the tcR package, and clonotypes were matched across fractions by CDR3 nucleotide sequence plus V segment. VDJmatch was used to annotate antigen specificity against VDJdb, with one amino acid substitution allowed in CDR3. TCRdb reprocessed the reads, reporting each CDR3 protein sequence once and no DNA. The V and J calls shown here were made by TCRdb, not taken from the authors' results. The sample's records list about 150,000 distinct CDR3 sequences. The ten largest clones capture about 19% of the sample.

HCMV-specific IgG was detected in serum with a commercial ELISA kit to determine HCMV serostatus. Peripheral blood mononuclear cells were isolated from blood by Ficoll density gradient centrifugation. Including cysteine and phenylalanine, the CDR3 has 17 amino acids. This entry has no DNA. The germline V gene (reference sequence) gives CDR1 as SEHNR and CDR2 as FQNEAQ. In this chain, TRBV7-9 is recombined with TRBJ2-3; TCRdb reports TRBD1, a call that lacks DNA to check it against. Sequenced: blood T cells: a sorted CD56 or NKG2C T cell subset, CD4+ or CD8+ T cells, or bulk PBMC T cells (not recorded which). This TCR was sampled from a man aged 18-75 years in good health. This receptor carries the CDR3 CASRLKGGAGLTDTQYF.